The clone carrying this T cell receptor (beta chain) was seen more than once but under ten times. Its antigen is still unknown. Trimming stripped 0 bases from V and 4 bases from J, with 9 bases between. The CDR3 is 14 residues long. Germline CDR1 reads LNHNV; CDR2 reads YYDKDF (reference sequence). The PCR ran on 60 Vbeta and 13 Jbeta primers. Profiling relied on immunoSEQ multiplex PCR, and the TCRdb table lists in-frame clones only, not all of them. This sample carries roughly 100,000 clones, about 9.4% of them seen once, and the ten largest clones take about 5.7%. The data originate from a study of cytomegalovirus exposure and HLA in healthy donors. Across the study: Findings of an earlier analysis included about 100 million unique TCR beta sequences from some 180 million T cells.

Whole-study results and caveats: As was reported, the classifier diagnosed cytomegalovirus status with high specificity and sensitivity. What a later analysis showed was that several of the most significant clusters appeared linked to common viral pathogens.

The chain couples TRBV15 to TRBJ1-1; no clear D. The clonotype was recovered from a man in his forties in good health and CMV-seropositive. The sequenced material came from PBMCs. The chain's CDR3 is CATSRDPLPTEAFF. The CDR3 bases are TGTGCCACCAGCAGAGATCCCCTCCCCACTGAAGCTTTCTTT.